These T cell receptor beta chains were read from a single sample in a study of blood T cell repertoires in COVID-19. Assay used: immunoSEQ multiplex PCR; TCRdb lists only in-frame clones, some missing. Of about 95,000 clones in the sample, about 84% were seen once. The sample consisted of peripheral blood. The source is a human donor in a cohort sampled during active COVID-19. Both conserved end residues are part of each CDR3. A D gene is named only where the DNA matches it firmly. Some rows mark clone size as missing; the rest say once, few, many or name a class of expanded clone.

cdr3_length j_call clone_size d_call v_call cdr3_aa cdr3_nt
14 TRBJ1-1 once NA TRBV7-9 CASSRGGANTEAFF TGTGCCAGCAGCCGAGGGGGGGCCAACACTGAAGCTTTCTTT
17 TRBJ2-5 NA TRBD2 TRBV11-2 CASSLQTGGGATKTQYF TGTGCCAGCAGCTTACAGACAGGCGGGGGGGCTACAAAGACCCAGTACTTC
15 TRBJ2-3 NA TRBD1 TRBV6-5 CASSPPGQVADTQYF TGTGCCAGCAGCCCCCCGGGACAGGTGGCAGATACGCAGTATTTT
14 TRBJ2-5 NA TRBD2 TRBV3-1/TRBV3-2 CASSRSGGAGTQYF TGTGCCAGCAGCCGTAGCGGGGGGGCTGGGACCCAGTACTTC
19 TRBJ2-6 once TRBD2 TRBV27 CASSKRGAGGESGANVLTF TGTGCCAGCAGTAAAAGGGGAGCGGGGGGCGAGTCTGGGGCCAACGTCCTGACTTTC
13 TRBJ1-6 NA NA TRBV10-3 CAAGGQPNSPLHF TGTGCCGCCGGCGGACAGCCCAATTCACCCCTCCACTTT
16 TRBJ1-4 few TRBD1 TRBV24-1 CATSESGTAREEKLFF TGTGCCACCAGTGAGTCCGGGACAGCTAGGGAGGAAAAACTGTTTTTT
15 TRBJ1-5 once TRBD1 TRBV6-5 CASRGQGMGNQPQHF TGTGCCAGTAGAGGACAGGGCATGGGCAATCAGCCCCAGCATTTT
17 TRBJ2-1 NA NA TRBV7-6 CASSLGGIGTAYNEQFF TGTGCCAGCAGCTTAGGCGGCATTGGGACTGCTTACAATGAGCAGTTCTTC
16 TRBJ2-3 NA TRBD2 TRBV7-9 CASSLALAGGLDTQYF TGTGCCAGCAGCTTAGCGCTAGCGGGAGGATTAGATACGCAGTATTTT
14 TRBJ2-5 NA TRBD1 TRBV6-2/TRBV6-3 CASSYSRGQETQYF TGTGCCAGCAGTTACTCCAGGGGGCAAGAGACCCAGTACTTC
14 TRBJ1-2 once NA TRBV27 CASSFGQRNYGYTF TGTGCCAGCAGTTTTGGCCAGCGTAACTATGGCTACACCTTC
15 TRBJ1-2 NA TRBD1 TRBV29-1 CSVLGTGGRNYGYTF TGCAGCGTTTTAGGGACAGGGGGCAGGAACTATGGCTACACCTTC
14 TRBJ1-2 NA TRBD1 TRBV28 CASSLDRVVYGYTF TGTGCCAGCAGTCTGGACAGGGTGGTCTATGGCTACACCTTC
14 TRBJ2-1 NA NA TRBV5-1 CASSLVHPTNEQFF TGCGCCAGCAGCTTGGTTCATCCTACCAATGAGCAGTTCTTC
12 TRBJ2-5 NA NA TRBV7-2 CASSLEFGTQYF TGTGCCAGCAGCTTAGAATTCGGGACCCAGTACTTC
16 TRBJ2-7 NA TRBD2 TRBV28 CASSLFATSGSYEQYF TGTGCCAGCAGTTTATTCGCCACTAGCGGGAGCTACGAGCAGTACTTC
13 TRBJ1-2 few TRBD1 TRBV3-1/TRBV3-2 CASSPGGFYGYTF TGTGCCAGCAGCCCAGGGGGGTTCTATGGCTACACCTTC
14 TRBJ2-7 NA TRBD1 TRBV7-8 CASSPRDRVAEQYF TGTGCCAGCAGCCCCCGGGACAGGGTAGCCGAGCAGTACTTC
16 TRBJ2-7 few NA TRBV7-6 CASSFEREGDSYEQYF TGTGCCAGCAGCTTTGAACGAGAGGGGGACTCCTACGAGCAGTACTTC
15 TRBJ2-3 NA NA TRBV6-5 CASSYSSGRTDTQYF TGTGCCAGCAGTTACTCGAGCGGACGCACAGATACGCAGTATTTT
15 TRBJ1-1 NA TRBD1 TRBV5-4 CASSFGQGTRTEAFF TGTGCCAGCAGCTTCGGACAGGGAACGCGGACTGAAGCTTTCTTT
16 TRBJ2-2 NA NA TRBV9 CASSVGRAPPTGELFF TGTGCCAGCAGCGTAGGGAGAGCGCCTCCCACCGGGGAGCTGTTTTTT
18 TRBJ2-7 NA TRBD2 TRBV5-6 CASSLDPPTSGFSYEQYF TGTGCCAGCAGCTTAGATCCCCCTACTAGCGGGTTTTCCTACGAGCAGTACTTC
14 TRBJ2-2 many NA TRBV6-5 CASSGMPNTGELFF TGTGCCAGCAGCGGTATGCCGAACACCGGGGAGCTGTTTTTT
13 TRBJ1-6 once NA TRBV19 CASSLNRNSPLHF TGTGCCAGTAGTCTCAACAGAAATTCACCCCTCCACTTT
14 TRBJ1-6 NA NA TRBV6-5 CASSSRSLNSPLHF TGTGCCAGCAGTTCGCGGAGCCTCAATTCACCCCTCCACTTT
14 TRBJ2-5 NA TRBD1 TRBV11-1 CASSLQGAQETQYF TGTGCCAGCAGCTTGCAGGGGGCCCAAGAGACCCAGTACTTC
16 TRBJ2-7 NA NA TRBV7-8 CASSLVSQVPSYEQYF TGTGCCAGCAGCTTAGTCTCCCAGGTACCATCCTACGAGCAGTACTTC
14 TRBJ1-2 NA TRBD1 TRBV28 CASSLNRGHYGYTF TGTGCCAGCAGTTTAAACAGGGGCCATTATGGCTACACCTTC
15 TRBJ2-7 NA TRBD2 TRBV4-1 CASSPQGAGGPQQYF TGCGCCAGCAGCCCCCAGGGAGCGGGGGGGCCTCAGCAGTACTTC
15 TRBJ1-6 NA NA TRBV14 CASSHSQGLGSPLHF TGTGCCAGCAGCCATTCACAGGGATTAGGGTCACCCCTCCACTTT
14 TRBJ1-2 NA TRBD1 TRBV19 CASSRGQGNYGYTF TGTGCCAGTAGTCGGGGACAGGGTAACTATGGCTACACCTTC
16 TRBJ2-3 NA NA TRBV9 CASSVVLGGPTDTQYF TGTGCCAGCAGCGTAGTCCTCGGGGGGCCCACAGATACGCAGTATTTT
15 TRBJ2-7 NA NA TRBV18 CASSPPGGRSYEQYF TGTGCCAGCTCACCACCGGGGGGGCGCTCCTACGAGCAGTACTTC
16 TRBJ2-1 once TRBD1 TRBV5-1 CASRPGTGAQDNEQFF TGCGCCAGCAGGCCCGGGACAGGGGCGCAGGACAATGAGCAGTTCTTC
14 TRBJ2-7 NA NA TRBV28 CASSLAGLSYEQYF TGTGCCAGCAGTTTGGCAGGGCTCTCCTACGAGCAGTACTTC
13 TRBJ2-1 few NA TRBV7-2 CASSLALGAKQFF TGTGCCAGCAGCTTAGCGCTGGGGGCAAAGCAGTTCTTC
13 TRBJ1-1 NA NA TRBV15 CATSITGNTEAFF TGTGCCACCAGCATTACAGGGAACACTGAAGCTTTCTTT
19 TRBJ2-1 NA NA TRBV6-2/TRBV6-3 CASSPPGQGLAGPSDEQFF TGTGCCAGCAGTCCCCCGGGACAGGGCCTAGCGGGTCCCTCGGATGAGCAGTTCTTC
13 TRBJ1-5 few NA TRBV5-4 CASSLNNNQPQHF TGTGCCAGCAGCTTGAACAACAATCAGCCCCAGCATTTT
13 TRBJ2-7 once NA TRBV3-1/TRBV3-2 CASSRGHKSEQYF TGTGCCAGCAGCCGGGGGCACAAGAGCGAGCAGTACTTC
15 TRBJ2-7 NA TRBD2 TRBV6-8 CASSSYLAGGREQYF TGTGCCAGCAGTTCCTACCTAGCGGGAGGGAGGGAGCAGTACTTC
13 TRBJ1-1 NA NA TRBV6-1 CASWQGPLAEAFF TGTGCCAGCTGGCAGGGCCCCCTGGCTGAAGCTTTCTTT
13 TRBJ2-2 NA TRBD2 TRBV6-5 CASVRGGAGELFF TGTGCCAGCGTAAGGGGAGGGGCCGGGGAGCTGTTTTTT
18 TRBJ2-1 NA TRBD2 TRBV4-3 CASSQERQGSGGYNEQFF TGCGCCAGCAGCCAAGAGAGGCAGGGGAGCGGGGGCTACAATGAGCAGTTCTTC
14 TRBJ2-1 many NA TRBV7-8 CASSQFRGPNEQFF TGTGCCAGCAGCCAGTTCAGGGGCCCCAATGAGCAGTTCTTC
15 TRBJ2-3 NA NA TRBV10-1 CASSESGVVTDTQYF TGCGCCAGCAGTGAGTCTGGAGTAGTCACAGATACGCAGTATTTT
17 TRBJ2-3 NA TRBD2 TRBV18 CASSPPRLAGRTDTQYF TGTGCCAGCTCACCACCGCGACTAGCGGGGAGGACAGATACGCAGTATTTT
16 TRBJ1-3 NA TRBD1 TRBV7-6 CASSLARQGPGNTIYF TGTGCCAGCAGCTTAGCGAGACAGGGTCCTGGAAACACCATATATTTT
15 TRBJ1-2 NA NA TRBV9 CASSVAKPLHYGYTF TGTGCCAGCAGCGTAGCAAAGCCTCTCCACTATGGCTACACCTTC
16 TRBJ2-3 NA TRBD1 TRBV28 CASSLLGQGARDTQYF TGTGCCAGCAGTTTGTTAGGACAGGGGGCCAGAGATACGCAGTATTTT
12 TRBJ2-7 NA TRBD2 TRBV11-2 CASSPTSGGKYF TGTGCCAGCAGCCCAACTAGCGGGGGCAAGTACTTC
13 TRBJ2-7 NA NA TRBV23-1 CASRTGSSYEQYF TGCGCCAGCAGGACAGGCAGCTCCTACGAGCAGTACTTC
15 TRBJ1-1 NA NA TRBV7-9 CASSQRPTGNTEAFF TGTGCCAGCAGCCAAAGGCCGACAGGGAACACTGAAGCTTTCTTT
15 TRBJ1-1 NA NA TRBV11-2 CASSSQGVMNTEAFF TGTGCCAGCAGCTCACAGGGTGTCATGAACACTGAAGCTTTCTTT
13 TRBJ1-2 NA NA TRBV28 CASNKVWGPGYTF TGTGCCAGCAATAAGGTCTGGGGGCCGGGCTACACCTTC
14 TRBJ1-1 few NA TRBV4-3 CASSQGLTNTEAFF TGCGCCAGCAGCCAAGGCCTAACTAACACTGAAGCTTTCTTT
14 TRBJ1-2 NA TRBD1 TRBV6-5 CASRGQGVGYGYTF TGTGCCAGCAGAGGACAGGGGGTAGGCTATGGCTACACCTTC